This T cell receptor (beta chain) was sequenced for a study of shared clonotypes between healthy human individuals (TCRdb year 2020). For context, the study as a whole: The cohort comprised two women and a few men aged 18 to 49 years. For each donor, CD4 naive and CD4 memory were each given three plates, CD8 naive was given two plates, and CD8 memory was given one plate. The study deeply sequenced blood TCR repertoires of five healthy adults to estimate repertoire size and the extent of clonotype sharing between individuals. Different laboratories and diverse techniques were used to prepare libraries and sequence TCR repertoires, to increase sequencing depth and limit assay-specific biases. Leukapheresis yielded between about 0.94 and 9.5 billion PBMCs per donor.

Using the deep immunoSEQ assay, multiplex PCR amplified TCR CDR3 regions from genomic DNA. Extracted genomic DNA from each cell subset was distributed evenly across all wells of several immunoSEQ 96-well plates, and each plate was treated as a replicate. Each replicate PCR for sorted subsets received roughly 200 ng genomic DNA, equal to 30,000 or so T cell genomes. Purified libraries were quantified with a Qubit 3.0 fluorometer, sized on a Bioanalyzer 2100, and re-quantified with the KAPA Library Quantification kit. Each immunoSEQ 96-well plate was sequenced on its own single-read 150-cycle Illumina NextSeq 550 flow cell. Per the authors' processing: Because the immunoSEQ output included only junctional sequences and no quality scores, the filtering could not be the same as the filtering used for full-length reads. Sequences were annotated with PyIR, a Python wrapper for IgBLAST v1.9, and V/J genes and CDR3 were assigned using IMGT germline references. Reads were removed for weak V/J assignments (E-value above 1e-6), missing CDR3, stop codons, out-of-frame junctions, or ambiguous translated residues. A V3J clonotype was defined by an identical inferred V gene, J gene, and CDR3 amino acid sequence. Percentage overlap between repertoires was calculated by dividing the number of shared unique clonotypes by the size of the smaller repertoire. Repertoire richness was assessed with RTK rarefaction, the Chao1 estimator, and Recon v2.1 estimates of unobserved clonotypes. Generation probabilities were computed with OLGA for all TCRbeta clonotypes obtained by the gDNA method from several donors. Drawn from immuneACCESS, this table holds only the in-frame rearrangements with V and J called that TCRdb kept. Clones are partly lost; checked studies trace under half to an unresolved V gene and leave the rest unexplained. The DNA gave D and trimming, while V, J and clone size come from that table. This sample is represented by roughly 890,000 clones; over 90% of them were singletons. The top ten clonotypes cover around 24% of the sample.

Here is what the overall study found, with its caveats: Around 5% of naive CD4, roughly 3.6% of naive CD8, about 2.4% of memory CD4, and 0.4% of memory CD8 clonotypes were shared across several donors. Even with the large sequencing depth, rarefaction of the sorted-subset datasets indicated that sequencing was incomplete. Naive subsets generally had larger estimated clonotype richness than memory subsets did. Only blood was sampled, and tissue TCR repertoires likely differ from those in blood. Higher generation probabilities were observed for clonotypes shared by all four sorted-subset donors than for non-shared clonotypes. Because the study included only a small number of donors, the genetic and exposure-history diversity represented was limited. Pairwise subsampling indicated that sequencing depth was expected to affect the degree of clonotype sharing among donors.

Cut back by 4 bases and 1 base, the V and J ends lie 11 bases apart. The CDR1 and CDR2 encoded by the germline V gene are SGDLS and YYNGEE. The CDR3 runs 14 residues from the cysteine to the phenylalanine. The DNA shown is the 42-base CDR3, in frame from base 1. A remark on this clone: What antigen it recognizes has not been identified. Qualities for individual bases were not recorded, and no much larger clone is one base off.

CD8 naive samples were CD45RO-negative cells positively selected for CCR7, giving a CD45RA+CCR7+ population that excluded TemRA cells. The donors were healthy, HIV-negative adults with no recently reported acute infections or vaccinations. Only Caucasian adults living in Nashville, Tennessee, USA were represented among the donors. Blood was collected by leukapheresis, and PBMCs were isolated by Ficoll-Histopaque density gradient centrifugation and then cryopreserved in liquid nitrogen vapor phase. Analytical flow cytometry was used to check the purity and quantity of every magnetically sorted T cell population. From each sorted fraction, genomic DNA was isolated and quantified by UV absorbance on a Nanodrop 2000c.

Sequenced input: naive CD8+ T cells sorted from blood. This specimen's cell subset or site label, per the study, means: CD45RA+CCR7+. This clonotype originated in a man aged 25-40 years in good health. This receptor chain uses TRBV9 and TRBJ2-5; the D gene identity is not certain. The bases are TGTGCCAGCAGCCTTCTGGGATCCCAAGAGACCCAGTACTTC. This translates into CASSLLGSQETQYF.